The subject of this entry is one TCR beta chain. Antigen unknown. This sample was included in a study of T cell responses to AZD1222 COVID-19 vaccine. Findings and limits, study-wide: Donors, mostly white British, included more females; clonal diversity was possibly underestimated. Increased Spike-specific TCR breadth and depth were observed after two AZD1222 doses. Without day 14 samples, only post-peak T cell repertoires were studied. Within unmutated variant regions lay the reported targets of nearly half of spike-specific TCRs.

The assay was immunoSEQ multiplex PCR, and TCRdb's table has in-frame clones only and misses some. The sample lists about 140,000 clones, 70% to 90% occurring once. This CDR3 spans 12 amino acids. CDR1 GTSNPN and CDR2 SVGIG come from the germline V gene (reference sequence). Deletions cut 5 bases from V and 4 bases from J, with 9 bases between. This clonotype was sampled from an adult in good health. The source was peripheral blood, collected on day 0 of AZD1222 vaccination. The chain carries TRBV30 and TRBJ1-3; no definite D call. In DNA, the CDR3 is TGTGCCTGGCCAGGATCCGGAAACACCATATATTTT. This codes for CAWPGSGNTIYF.